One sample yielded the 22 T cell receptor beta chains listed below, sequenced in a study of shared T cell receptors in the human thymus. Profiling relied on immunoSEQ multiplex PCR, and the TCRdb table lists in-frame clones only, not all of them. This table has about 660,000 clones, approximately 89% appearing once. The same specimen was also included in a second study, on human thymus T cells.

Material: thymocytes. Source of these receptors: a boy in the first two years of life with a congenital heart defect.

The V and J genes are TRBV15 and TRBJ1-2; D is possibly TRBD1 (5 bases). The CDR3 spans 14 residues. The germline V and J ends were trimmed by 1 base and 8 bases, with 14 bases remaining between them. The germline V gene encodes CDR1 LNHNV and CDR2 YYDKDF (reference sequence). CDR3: CATSRAQGGGGYTF. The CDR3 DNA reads TGTGCCACCAGCAGAGCCCAGGGAGGCGGCGGCTACACCTTC.

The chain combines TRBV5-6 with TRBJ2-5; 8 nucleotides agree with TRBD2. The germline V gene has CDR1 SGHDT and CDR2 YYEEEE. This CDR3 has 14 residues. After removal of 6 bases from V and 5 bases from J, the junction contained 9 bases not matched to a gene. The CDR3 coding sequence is TGTGCCAGCACCAAGCGGGGGCCCGGGGAGACCCAGTACTTC. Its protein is CASTKRGPGETQYF.

CDR3 coding DNA: TGTGCCAGCAGTACTCGACTAGCGGGGGGTATGGATACGCAGTATTTT. This codes for CASSTRLAGGMDTQYF. The V and J genes are TRBV28 and TRBJ2-3, with 13 bases fitting TRBD2. Trimming at V came to 5 bases and at J to 6 bases, leaving 8 bases not matched to a gene. Germline CDR1 is MDHEN and CDR2 is SYDVKM. CDR3 length: 16 residues.

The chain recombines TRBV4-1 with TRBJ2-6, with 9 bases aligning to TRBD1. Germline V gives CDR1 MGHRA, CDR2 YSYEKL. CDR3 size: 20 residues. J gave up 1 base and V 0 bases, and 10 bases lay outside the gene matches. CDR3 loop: CASSQEVKGQGFSGANVLTF. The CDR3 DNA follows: TGCGCCAGCAGCCAAGAAGTGAAGGGACAGGGTTTTTCTGGGGCCAACGTCCTGACTTTC.

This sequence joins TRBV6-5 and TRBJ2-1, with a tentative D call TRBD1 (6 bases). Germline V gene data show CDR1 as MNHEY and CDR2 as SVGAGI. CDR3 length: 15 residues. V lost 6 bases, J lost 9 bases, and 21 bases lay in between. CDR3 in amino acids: CASRGAGSPRGEQFF. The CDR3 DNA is TGTGCCAGCAGGGGGGCGGGCAGCCCACGGGGTGAGCAGTTCTTC.

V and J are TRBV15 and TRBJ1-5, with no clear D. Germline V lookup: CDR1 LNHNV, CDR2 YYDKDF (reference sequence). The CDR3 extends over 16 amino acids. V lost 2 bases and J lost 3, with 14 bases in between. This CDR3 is CATSRQVGRNNQPQHF. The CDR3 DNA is TGTGCCACCAGCAGACAGGTTGGGAGAAACAATCAGCCCCAGCATTTT.

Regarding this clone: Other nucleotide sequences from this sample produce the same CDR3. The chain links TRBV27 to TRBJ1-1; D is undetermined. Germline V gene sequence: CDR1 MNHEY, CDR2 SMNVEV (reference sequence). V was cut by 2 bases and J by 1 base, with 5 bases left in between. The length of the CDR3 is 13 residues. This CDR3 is CASSLRGNTEAFF. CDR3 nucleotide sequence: TGTGCCAGCAGTTTACGGGGGAACACTGAAGCTTTCTTT.

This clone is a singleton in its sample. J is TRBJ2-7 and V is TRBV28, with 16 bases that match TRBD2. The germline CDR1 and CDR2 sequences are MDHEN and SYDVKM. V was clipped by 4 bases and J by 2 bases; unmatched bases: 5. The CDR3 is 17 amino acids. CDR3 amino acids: CASSSGTSGGETYEQYF. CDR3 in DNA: TGTGCCAGCAGTTCCGGGACTAGCGGGGGGGAAACCTACGAGCAGTACTTC. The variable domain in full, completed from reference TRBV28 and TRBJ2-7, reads DVKVTQSSRYLVKRTGEKVFLECVQDMDHENMFWYRQDPGLGLRLIYFSYDVKMKEKGDIPEGYSVSREKKERFSLILESASTNQTSMYLCASSSGTSGGETYEQYFGPGTRLTVT.

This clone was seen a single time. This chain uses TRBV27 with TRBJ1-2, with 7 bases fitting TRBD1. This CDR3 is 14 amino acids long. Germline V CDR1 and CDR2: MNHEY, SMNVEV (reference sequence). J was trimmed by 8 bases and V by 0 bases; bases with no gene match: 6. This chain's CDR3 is CASSLSSRGFGYTF. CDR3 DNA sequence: TGTGCCAGCAGTTTATCTTCCAGGGGGTTCGGCTACACCTTC.

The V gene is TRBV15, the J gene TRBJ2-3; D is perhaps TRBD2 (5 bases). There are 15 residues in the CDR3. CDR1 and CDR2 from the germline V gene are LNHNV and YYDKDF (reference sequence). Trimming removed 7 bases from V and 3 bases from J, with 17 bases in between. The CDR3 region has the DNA TGTGCCACCATCGAGGGTGCTGGGGATACAGATACGCAGTATTTT. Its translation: CATIEGAGDTDTQYF.

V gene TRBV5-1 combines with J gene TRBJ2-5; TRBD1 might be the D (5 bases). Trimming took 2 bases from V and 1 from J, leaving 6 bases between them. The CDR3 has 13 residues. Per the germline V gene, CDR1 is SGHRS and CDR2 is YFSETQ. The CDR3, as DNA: TGCGCCAGCAGCTTACAGGCCCAAGAGACCCAGTACTTC. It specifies CASSLQAQETQYF.

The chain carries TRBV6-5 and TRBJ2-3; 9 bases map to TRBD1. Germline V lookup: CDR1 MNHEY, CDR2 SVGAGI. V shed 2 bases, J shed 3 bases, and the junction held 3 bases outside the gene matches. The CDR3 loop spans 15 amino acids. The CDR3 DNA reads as TGTGCCAGCAGTTACGGGACAGGGTGGACAGATACGCAGTATTTT. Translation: CASSYGTGWTDTQYF.

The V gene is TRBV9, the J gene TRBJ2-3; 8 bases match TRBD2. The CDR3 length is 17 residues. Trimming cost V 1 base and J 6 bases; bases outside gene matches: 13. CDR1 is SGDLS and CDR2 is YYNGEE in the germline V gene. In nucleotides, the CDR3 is TGTGCCAGCAGCGTACGTCCGGGACTAGGGGGACCGGATACGCAGTATTTT. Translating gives CASSVRPGLGGPDTQYF.

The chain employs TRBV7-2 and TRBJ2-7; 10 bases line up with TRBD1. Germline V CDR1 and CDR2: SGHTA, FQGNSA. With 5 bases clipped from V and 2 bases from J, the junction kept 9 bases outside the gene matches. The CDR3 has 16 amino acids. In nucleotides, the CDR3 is TGTGCCAGCAGCGTACTAGGGACAGGGGATACCTACGAGCAGTACTTC. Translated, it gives CASSVLGTGDTYEQYF.

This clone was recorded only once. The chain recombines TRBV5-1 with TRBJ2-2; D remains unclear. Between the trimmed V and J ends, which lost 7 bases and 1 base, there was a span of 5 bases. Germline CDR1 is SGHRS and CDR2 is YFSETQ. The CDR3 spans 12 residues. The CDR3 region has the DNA TGCGCCAGCGGTAGGAACACCGGGGAGCTGTTTTTT. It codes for CASGRNTGELFF. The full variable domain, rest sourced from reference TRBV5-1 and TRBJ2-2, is KAGVTQTPRYLIKTRGQQVTLSCSPISGHRSVSWYQQTPGQGLQFLFEYFSETQRNKGNFPGRFSGRQFSNSRSEMNVSTLELGDSALYLCASGRNTGELFFGEGSRLTVL.

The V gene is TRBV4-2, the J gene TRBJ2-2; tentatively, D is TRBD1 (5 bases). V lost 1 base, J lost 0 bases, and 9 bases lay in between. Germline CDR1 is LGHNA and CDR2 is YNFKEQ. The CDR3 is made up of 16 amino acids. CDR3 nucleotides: TGTGCCAGCAGCCAAGGGATAGGGGCGAACACCGGGGAGCTGTTTTTT. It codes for CASSQGIGANTGELFF.

Here the CDR3 reads CASSELAGGGYTF. DNA for the CDR3: TGTGCCAGCAGTGAATTGGCGGGGGGGGGCTACACCTTC. The chain employs TRBV25-1 and TRBJ1-2; the D gene is possibly TRBD1 (5 bases). V lost 1 base and J 8 bases, leaving 11 bases between the germline ends. The CDR3 contains 13 residues. The germline CDR1 and CDR2 sequences are MGHDK and SYGVNS.

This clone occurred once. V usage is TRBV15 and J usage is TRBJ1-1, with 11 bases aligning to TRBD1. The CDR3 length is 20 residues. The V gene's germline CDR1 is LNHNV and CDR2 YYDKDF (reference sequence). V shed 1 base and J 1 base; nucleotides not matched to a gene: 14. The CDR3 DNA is TGTGCCACCAGCAGAGGGAGGGGGACAGGGGGGACAGTCGCGAACACTGAAGCTTTCTTT. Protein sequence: CATSRGRGTGGTVANTEAFF.

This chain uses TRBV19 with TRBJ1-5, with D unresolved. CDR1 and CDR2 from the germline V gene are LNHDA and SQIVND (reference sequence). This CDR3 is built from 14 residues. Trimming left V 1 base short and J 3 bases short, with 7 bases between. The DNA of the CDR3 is TGTGCCAGTAGTATAGGCAGGCTCAATCAGCCCCAGCATTTT. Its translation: CASSIGRLNQPQHF.

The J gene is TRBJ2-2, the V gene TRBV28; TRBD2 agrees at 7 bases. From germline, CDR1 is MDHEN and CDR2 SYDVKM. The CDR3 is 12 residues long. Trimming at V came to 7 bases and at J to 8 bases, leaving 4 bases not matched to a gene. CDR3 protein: CASNRRGGELFF. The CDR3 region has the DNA TGTGCCAGCAACCGGCGGGGGGGGGAGCTGTTTTTT.

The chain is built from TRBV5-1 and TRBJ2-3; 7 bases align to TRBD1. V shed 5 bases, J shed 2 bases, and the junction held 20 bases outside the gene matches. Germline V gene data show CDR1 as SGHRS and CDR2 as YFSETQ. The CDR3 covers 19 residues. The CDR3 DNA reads TGCGCCAGCAGGAATTATGTCGACACAGGGGAAAGGGACACAGATACGCAGTATTTT. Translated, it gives CASRNYVDTGERDTDTQYF.

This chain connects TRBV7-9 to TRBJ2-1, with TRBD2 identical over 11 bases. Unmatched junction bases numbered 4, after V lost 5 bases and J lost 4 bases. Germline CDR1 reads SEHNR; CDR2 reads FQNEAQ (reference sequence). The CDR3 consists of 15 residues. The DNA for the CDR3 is TGTGCCAGCAGCGAGACTAGCGGGGCGTACAATGAGCAGTTCTTC. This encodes CASSETSGAYNEQFF.